Following are 18 T cell receptor beta chains from one sample sequenced in a study of blood T cells in healthy people across ages. Combining a sample-barcoded 5' primer with a J-beta primer mix, a second PCR ran for roughly 6 to 12 cycles. Each CDR3 protein gets one entry after TCRdb re-called the 5' RACE reads with MiXCR. Of around 750,000 distinct CDR3 sequences listed, around half are singletons. Sequencing was carried out using blood. The receptors stem from an elderly man in good health.

This clonotype came up once. The genes are TRBV3-1 and TRBJ2-3; 7 bases align to TRBD2. There are 13 residues in the CDR3. The germline gives CDR1 LGHDT, CDR2 YNNKEL (reference sequence). Losses at the gene ends were 4 bases for V and 14 bases for J; bases not matched to a gene: 12. The CDR3 DNA follows: TGTGCCAGCAGCCCCTCGGGGAGGGCGAACGCGTATTTT. This sequence encodes CASSPSGRANAYF.

The CDR3 nucleotides read TGTGCCAGCAGTTTGGGGCTGGCTAGCGGGAATAGTGAGCAGTTCTTC. It yields the protein CASSLGLASGNSEQFF. The chain recombines TRBV27 with TRBJ2-1; 9 bases fit TRBD2. Germline lookup yields CDR1 MNHEY and CDR2 SMNVEV (reference sequence). The CDR3 is made up of 16 amino acids. V was pared by 3 bases and J by 9 bases, with 12 bases of the junction left unmatched.

The table lists this clonotype with a few counts. The chain links TRBV7-3 to TRBJ2-3; D might be TRBD2 (6 bases). This CDR3 comprises 12 residues. CDR1 is SGHTA, CDR2 FQGTGA, per germline. V was clipped by 6 bases and J by 6 bases, with 10 bases between them. The DNA for the CDR3 is TGTGCCAGCAGTGTTAGCGGCGATACGCAGTATTTT. As protein: CASSVSGDTQYF.

The rearrangement joins TRBV15 to TRBJ2-3; D call uncertain. Deletions cut 0 bases from V and 14 bases from J, with 15 bases between. From germline, CDR1 is LNHNV and CDR2 YYDKDF (reference sequence). CDR3 length: 13 residues. CDR3 bases: TGTGCCACCAGCAGAGATCCATTTGGGTACGCGTATTTT. Protein product: CATSRDPFGYAYF.

The J gene is TRBJ1-2, the V gene TRBV11-2; 7 bases align to TRBD1. Unmatched junction bases numbered 9, after V lost 3 bases and J lost 8 bases. The CDR3 sequence is 14 residues long. Per the germline V gene, CDR1 is SGHAT and CDR2 is FQNNGV. The CDR3 nucleotides read TGTGCCAGCAGCTTGGGGAGGGGGCAAGTGGGCTACACCTTC. This encodes CASSLGRGQVGYTF. Full variable domain (outside the CDR3, taken from reference TRBV11-2 and TRBJ1-2): EAGVAQSPRYKIIEKRQSVAFWCNPISGHATLYWYQQILGQGPKLLIQFQNNGVVDDSQLPKDRFSAERLKGVDSTLKIQPAKLEDSAVYLCASSLGRGQVGYTFGSGTRLTVV.

About this clonotype: A much larger clone sits a single nucleotide away, making a read error possible. The V and J genes are TRBV5-6 and TRBJ2-5, with 8 bases lining up with TRBD2. J lost 5 bases, V lost 4 bases, and 10 bases had no gene match. Germline values: CDR1 SGHDT, CDR2 YYEEEE. This CDR3 region has 15 residues. CDR3 protein: CASSRDAGRAETQYF. CDR3 bases: TGTGCCAGCAGCCGGGATGCCGGGAGGGCGGAGACCCAGTACTTC.

This chain connects TRBV10-3 to TRBJ1-4; D ambiguous. V was cut by 3 bases and J by 7 bases, with 12 bases left in between. CDR3 length equals 14 residues. In germline, CDR1 is ENHRY, CDR2 SYGVKD. The CDR3 here is CAISDGLAGEKLFF. The CDR3 nucleotides read TGTGCCATCAGTGACGGGCTGGCTGGTGAAAAACTGTTTTTT.

J is TRBJ2-1 and V is TRBV10-3; no firm D call. Germline V gene lookup returns CDR1 ENHRY and CDR2 SYGVKD. The CDR3 totals 14 residues. The V and J ends lost 3 bases and 0 bases respectively, with 6 bases between them. CDR3 sequence (DNA): TGTGCCATCAGTGACAGTCGCTCCTACAATGAGCAGTTCTTC. Translating it yields CAISDSRSYNEQFF.

The chain recombines TRBV5-5 with TRBJ2-1, with D perhaps assigned TRBD1 or TRBD2 (7 bases each). This CDR3 has 16 amino acids. V dropped 1 base and J dropped 5 bases, with 16 bases sitting between them. In germline, CDR1 is SGHKS, CDR2 YYEKEE (reference sequence). CDR3 amino acids: CASSLRQGREDNEQFF. The DNA for the CDR3 is TGTGCCAGCAGCTTGAGACAGGGCCGGGAGGACAATGAGCAGTTCTTC.

This clonotype was counted between two and nine times. The chain recombines TRBV6-2 or TRBV6-3 with TRBJ2-7; D possibly corresponds to TRBD1 (6 bases). The CDR3 loop spans 13 amino acids. Trimming cost V 7 bases and J 4 bases, with 14 bases left between them. The germline gives CDR1 MNHEY, CDR2 SVGEGT. CDR3 amino acids: CASNLRGWYEQYF. CDR3 nucleotide sequence: TGTGCCAGCAACTTAAGGGGGTGGTACGAGCAGTACTTC.

The chain carries TRBV5-1 and TRBJ2-7, with a weak D call TRBD2 (5 bases). This CDR3 contains 13 residues. Germline V gene sequence: CDR1 SGHRS, CDR2 YFSETQ. The V and J ends lost 6 bases and 6 bases respectively, with 16 bases between them. The CDR3 reads CASIEGVYGEQYF. The DNA for the CDR3 is TGCGCCAGCATAGAGGGAGTGTATGGCGAGCAGTACTTC.

The chain carries TRBV7-2 and TRBJ2-7, with a tentative D call TRBD1 (6 bases). Germline V gene lookup returns CDR1 SGHTA and CDR2 FQGNSA. The CDR3 contains 15 residues. The ends were cut back, 2 bases at V and 1 base at J, with 12 bases in the middle. CDR3 bases: TGTGCCAGCAGCTTATACCGGACAGAGTCCTACGAGCAGTACTTC. Protein product: CASSLYRTESYEQYF. Variable domain in full (rest from reference TRBV7-2 and TRBJ2-7): GAGVSQSPSNKVTEKGKDVELRCDPISGHTALYWYRQSLGQGLEFLIYFQGNSAPDKSGLPSDRFSAERTGGSVSTLTIQRTQQEDSAVYLCASSLYRTESYEQYFGPGTRLTVT.

The rearrangement uses TRBV6-6 and TRBJ2-4; perhaps TRBD2 as D (6 bases). Germline loops: CDR1 MNHNY, CDR2 SVGAGI (reference sequence). The CDR3 length is 15 residues. Trimming took off 4 bases at V and 13 bases at J, with 23 bases between the two ends. CDR3 nucleotides: TGTGCCAGCAGTTCGGAGGGAGCCGCCTACAATGAGCAGTACTTC. This sequence encodes CASSSEGAAYNEQYF.

The chain recombines TRBV2 with TRBJ2-5; maybe TRBD2 (5 bases). The V gene's germline CDR1 is SNHLY and CDR2 FYNNEI. Trimming pared 11 bases from V and 5 bases from J, leaving 24 bases between. This CDR3 has 15 amino acids. CDR3 sequence (DNA): TGTGCCGCATCCGGTGATAGCGTATCGGTTGAGACCCAGTACTTC. Translating it yields CAASGDSVSVETQYF.

The chain carries TRBV20-1 and TRBJ2-5; D remains unclear. V was clipped by 0 bases and J by 4 bases, with 6 bases between them. Germline CDR1 is DFQATT and CDR2 is SNEGSKA (reference sequence). CDR3 length: 12 amino acids. The DNA of the CDR3 is TGCAGTGCTAGAGAGCGAGCAGAGACCCAGTACTTC. Its translation is CSARERAETQYF.

The chain links TRBV5-6 to TRBJ2-7; 7 nucleotides align to TRBD1. Germline trimming cut 5 bases from V and 1 base from J; bases unmatched to any gene: 9. Germline V gene data show CDR1 as SGHDT and CDR2 as YYEEEE. The CDR3 length is 15 residues. Written as DNA, the CDR3 is TGTGCCAGCAGATCGACCGGGACAGCTTCCTACGAGCAGTACTTC. Protein sequence: CASRSTGTASYEQYF.

This clonotype was counted between two and nine times. A much larger clonotype is one base distant, so this may be a read error. The rearrangement links TRBV6-2 or TRBV6-3 to TRBJ2-7; tentative D call: TRBD2 (5 bases). Germline V lookup: CDR1 MNHEY, CDR2 SVGEGT. Trimming left V 5 bases short and J 7 bases short, with 18 bases between. The CDR3 runs 14 residues. The chain's CDR3 is CASSTRGSRNEQYF. The CDR3 DNA is TGTGCCAGCAGTACTCGAGGGAGTAGAAATGAGCAGTACTTC.

This sequence joins TRBV18 and TRBJ2-5, with TRBD1 identical over 9 bases. Looked up from germline, CDR1 is KGHSH and CDR2 is LQKENI. The CDR3 runs to 15 residues. V gave up 3 bases and J gave up 5 bases; unmatched junction bases: 7. CDR3 in DNA: TGTGCCAGCTCACCCCACAGGGGGCGCGAGGAGACCCAGTACTTC. Translation gives CASSPHRGREETQYF.